This TCR beta chain is from a study of blood T cell repertoires in COVID-19. Study details: T cells, B-cell-depleted T cells, or PBMCs supplied cDNA or gDNA.

The data were produced by immunoSEQ multiplex PCR, yet TCRdb's version contains in-frame clones alone and is incomplete. The table includes just under 350,000 clones, about nine tenths detected once. The CDR3 length is 13 residues. Germline CDR1 reads LNHDA; CDR2 reads SQIVND (reference sequence). Trimming at V came to 5 bases and at J to 9 bases, leaving 9 bases not matched to a gene. This clonotype was sampled from a woman in her 70s with COVID-19, enrolled during active disease. The J gene is TRBJ1-2, the V gene TRBV19; TRBD1 matches at 7 bases. The specimen sequenced was peripheral blood. The CDR3 nucleotides are TGTGCCAGTAGTTCTCCGTCAGGGGGGAGCTACACCTTC. Encoded protein: CASSSPSGGSYTF. Supplemented by reference TRBV19 and TRBJ1-2, the full variable domain reads DGGITQSPKYLFRKEGQNVTLSCEQNLNHDAMYWYRQDPGQGLRLIYYSQIVNDFQKGDIAEGYSVSREKKESFPLTVTSAQKNPTAFYLCASSSPSGGSYTFGSGTRLTVV.